This TCR beta chain appears in the sequencing data of a study of T cell responses to AZD1222 COVID-19 vaccine. A note on this clone: Its specificity is not known.

The protocol was immunoSEQ multiplex PCR, while the TCRdb copy is restricted to in-frame clones and leaves out a portion. The sample lists under 110,000 clones; 90% were seen once. Study-wide points: After two AZD1222 doses, spike-specific TCR breadth and depth rose versus day 0.

V was shortened by 2 bases and J by 4 bases, with 6 bases between the two germline ends. The CDR3 has 13 amino acids. Germline CDR1 is MNHNS and CDR2 is SASEGT. V gene TRBV6-1 combines with J gene TRBJ1-5, with D uncertain. This TCR was sampled from an adult in good health. This specimen consisted of peripheral blood, obtained on day 0 of AZD1222 vaccination. The CDR3 protein is CASSELDNQPQHF. The CDR3 DNA reads TGTGCCAGCAGTGAACTGGATAATCAGCCCCAGCATTTT.